This T cell receptor (beta chain) emerged from a study of human T cells and chemical hapten exposure. Regarding the study as a whole: No alteration of TCRs above 1 in 1000 frequency was seen with DPC sensitization.

From the RACE reads, TCRdb called clonotypes with MiXCR, one entry per CDR3 protein. The sample carries 130,000 or so distinct CDR3 sequences, approximately 9% recorded once. The germline V gene encodes CDR1 KGHSH and CDR2 LQKENI. The CDR3 consists of 15 residues. V lost 8 bases, J lost 6 bases, and 22 bases lay in between. The time point: healthy volunteer bleed at 2 weeks. Unfractionated whole blood served as the source for total RNA extraction. As to this clonotype: Its antigen is still unknown. Since a much larger clone is just one base distant, this may be a read error.

This TCR was sampled from a male donor in good health. Some clones in this sample may be carry-over from other donors' samples. The sequencing input was whole blood. This chain joins TRBV18 and TRBJ1-2; D is perhaps TRBD1 (5 bases). CDR3 DNA: TGTGCCAGCCCACTAGGGGCCAGGGATGAAGATGGCTACACCTTC. It codes for CASPLGARDEDGYTF.